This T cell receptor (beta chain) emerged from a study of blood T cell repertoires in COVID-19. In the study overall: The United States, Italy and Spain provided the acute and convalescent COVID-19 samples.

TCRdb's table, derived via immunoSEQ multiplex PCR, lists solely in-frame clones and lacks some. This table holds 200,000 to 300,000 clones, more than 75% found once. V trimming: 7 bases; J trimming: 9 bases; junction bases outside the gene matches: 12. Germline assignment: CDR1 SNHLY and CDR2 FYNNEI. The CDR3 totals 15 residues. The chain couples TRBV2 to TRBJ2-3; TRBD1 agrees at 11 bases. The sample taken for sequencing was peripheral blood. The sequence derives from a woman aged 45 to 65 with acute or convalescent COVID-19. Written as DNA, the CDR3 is TGTGCCAGCACCTCCGGGACAGGGGGAGGCATGACGCAGTATTTT. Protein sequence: CASTSGTGGGMTQYF.